Presented here are 10 T cell receptor beta chains from one specimen sequenced in a study of CD8 T cells in ankylosing spondylitis. Study-wide results and caveats: One TCR beta motif, made up of several highly homologous variants, appeared characteristic of ankylosing spondylitis blood.

These receptors have no identified antigens. TCRdb re-analysed the 5' RACE reads in MiXCR, keeping a single row per CDR3 protein. This repertoire shows about 800,000 distinct CDR3 sequences, approximately 12% found once; its top ten account for approximately 0.51%. The sample comprised blood, either unsorted or a sorted T cell fraction (not recorded which). These receptors came from a male donor with ankylosing spondylitis.

The table lists this clonotype with a few counts. The V and J genes are TRBV7-2 and TRBJ2-3; 7 nucleotides line up with TRBD2. The CDR3 totals 17 residues. Per the germline V gene, CDR1 is SGHTA and CDR2 is FQGNSA. The ends lost 1 base at V and 2 bases at J; junction bases unmatched: 9. CDR3: CASSLDAQRGLTDTQYF. Written as DNA, the CDR3 is TGTGCCAGCAGCTTAGACGCACAGCGGGGCCTCACAGATACGCAGTATTTT.

The table lists this clonotype with many counts. CDR3 DNA sequence: TGTGCCAGCAGCTCCTTCGGGGGGTACACAGATACGCAGTATTTT. It codes for CASSSFGGYTDTQYF. This chain connects TRBV7-2 to TRBJ2-3, with 7 nucleotides matching TRBD2. Germline V gives CDR1 SGHTA, CDR2 FQGNSA. With 4 bases clipped from V and 2 bases from J, the junction kept 6 bases outside the gene matches. This CDR3 spans 15 amino acids.

This clonotype has only a few counts. V usage is TRBV18 and J usage is TRBJ1-2; D remains ambiguous. Germline values: CDR1 KGHSH, CDR2 LQKENI. V shed 0 bases and J shed 8 bases, with 13 bases lying between them. The CDR3 runs to 14 residues. The CDR3 loop reads CASSPPSDIGGYTF. CDR3 nucleotide sequence: TGTGCCAGCTCACCACCTTCAGATATTGGCGGCTACACCTTC.

In its sample, this clonotype was seen many times. The V gene is TRBV10-3, the J gene TRBJ2-7, with 8 nucleotides matching TRBD2. The CDR3 runs to 11 residues. Germline V gives CDR1 ENHRY, CDR2 SYGVKD. J was trimmed by 5 bases and V by 11 bases; bases with no gene match: 5. CDR3 protein: CALRTSNEQYF. CDR3 sequence (DNA): TGTGCCCTACGGACTAGCAACGAGCAGTACTTC.

This clonotype has a handful of counts. The rearrangement joins TRBV9 to TRBJ1-1; D not certain. CDR1 SGDLS and CDR2 YYNGEE come from the germline V gene. The CDR3 has 14 amino acids. V lost 4 bases to trimming and J lost 6 bases, with 16 bases between them. The CDR3: CASSPHRAGSEAFF. CDR3 bases: TGTGCCAGCAGCCCCCACCGGGCGGGGTCTGAAGCTTTCTTT.

On this clonotype itself: Lacking the conserved final phenylalanine or tryptophan, this CDR3 likely reflects a read error. This rearrangement joins TRBV29-1 to TRBJ2-2; D is undetermined. The germline CDR1 and CDR2 sequences are SQVTM and ANQGSEA. This CDR3 has 12 amino acids. V lost 4 bases and J 2 bases, leaving 5 bases between the germline ends. The CDR3 here is CSVGANTGELFL. In DNA, the CDR3 is TGCAGCGTTGGGGCTAACACCGGGGAGCTGTTTCTT.

This rearrangement joins TRBV24-1 to TRBJ2-6, with no clear D. Germline CDR1 KGHDR, CDR2 SFDVKD. The ends were cut back, 3 bases at V and 0 bases at J, with 14 bases in the middle. The CDR3 has 18 amino acids. This CDR3 is CATSDPRTDSSGANVLTF. The CDR3 DNA reads as TGTGCCACCAGTGATCCTCGGACGGATAGCTCTGGGGCCAACGTCCTGACTTTC.

This clonotype was detected ten times or more. The DNA of the CDR3 is TGTGCCAGCAGTTTTAATGGATGGAAGACCCAGTACTTC. The encoded protein is CASSFNGWKTQYF. The rearrangement links TRBV12-3 or TRBV12-4 to TRBJ2-5; D is undetermined. Trimming pared 3 bases from V and 6 bases from J, leaving 11 bases between. This CDR3 is built from 13 residues.

The chain employs TRBV7-2 and TRBJ2-1, with D possibly matching TRBD2 (5 bases). This CDR3 comprises 16 residues. V lost 5 bases to trimming and J lost 0 bases, with 14 bases between them. The germline V gene encodes CDR1 SGHTA and CDR2 FQGNSA. CDR3 protein: CASSRSSSSSYNEQFF. CDR3 DNA sequence: TGTGCCAGCAGCCGATCTAGCTCCAGCTCCTACAATGAGCAGTTCTTC.

The J gene is TRBJ2-3, the V gene TRBV25-1; 8 nucleotides agree with TRBD2. With 5 bases clipped from V and 3 bases from J, the junction kept 10 bases outside the gene matches. Per the germline V gene, CDR1 is MGHDK and CDR2 is SYGVNS. The CDR3 is made up of 16 amino acids. The chain's CDR3 is CASSSVSGSRTDTQYF. In nucleotides, the CDR3 is TGTGCCAGCAGTTCAGTGAGCGGGAGCCGGACAGATACGCAGTATTTT.